This T cell receptor beta chain was sequenced in a study of cytomegalovirus exposure and HLA in healthy donors. At collection, donors were nominally healthy, but unrecorded immune exposures were probable. General study points: In an earlier analysis, about 90% or about 30%: the productive usage of most TCR beta V segments.

With regard to this clone: The antigen remains undetermined.

V lost 0 bases and J lost 1, with 7 bases in between. The CDR3 has 14 amino acids. Germline V gene lookup returns CDR1 SGHRS and CDR2 YFSETQ. It was with 60 Vbeta and 13 Jbeta primers that the PCR ran. Sequencing used immunoSEQ multiplex PCR; TCRdb keeps in-frame clones, though not all of them. The sample holds roughly 300,000 clones, 86% seen once. The source material was PBMCs. The source is a man aged 40-55 years in good health and CMV-seropositive. This sequence joins TRBV5-1 and TRBJ2-5; no reliable D call. The CDR3 protein is CASSLGASQETQYF. The CDR3 coding sequence is TGCGCCAGCAGCTTGGGGGCGAGCCAAGAGACCCAGTACTTC.